Listed below are T cell receptor beta chains from one sample, sequenced in a study of T cell changes during pregnancy in multiple sclerosis. TCRdb keeps only in-frame clones here, not all; method: immunoSEQ multiplex PCR. The sample lists over 60,000 clones, 70% to 90% occurring once. Material: peripheral blood, obtained in the first trimester of pregnancy. The receptors were gathered from a female donor with multiple sclerosis, enrolled in a pregnancy study. The CDR3 runs from the conserved cysteine through the conserved F or W. The D gene is left open where the match is weak. Size is omitted from some rows. Given values are once, few, many or a class for expanded clones.

abundance: once; d_gene: TRBD1; j_gene: TRBJ1-5; v_gene: TRBV19; CDR3nt: TGTGCCAGTAGTATAGATGAGACAGGGAATCAGCCCCAGCATTTT; CDR3aa: CASSIDETGNQPQHF
abundance: -; d_gene: TRBD2; j_gene: TRBJ2-5; v_gene: TRBV30; CDR3nt: TGTGCCTGGAAGCGGGGGGGCGCAGAGACCCAGTACTTC; CDR3aa: CAWKRGGAETQYF
abundance: once; d_gene: TRBD1; j_gene: TRBJ1-1; v_gene: TRBV19; CDR3nt: TGTGCCAGTAGTCCTCAGGGACAGTACACTGAAGCTTTCTTT; CDR3aa: CASSPQGQYTEAFF
abundance: -; d_gene: TRBD2; j_gene: TRBJ2-1; v_gene: TRBV7-6; CDR3nt: TGTGCCAGCAGCTTAGGGGCTAGCGGGGTGGGTGAGCAGTTCTTC; CDR3aa: CASSLGASGVGEQFF
abundance: -; d_gene: -; j_gene: TRBJ1-4; v_gene: TRBV28; CDR3nt: TGTGCCAGCAGTTTGTGGGCAGAAAATGAAAAACTGTTTTTT; CDR3aa: CASSLWAENEKLFF
abundance: -; d_gene: -; j_gene: TRBJ1-1; v_gene: TRBV2; CDR3nt: TGTGCCAGCAGTTTCCCGGACAGCCTGCTGAACACTGAAGCTTTCTTT; CDR3aa: CASSFPDSLLNTEAFF
abundance: -; d_gene: -; j_gene: TRBJ2-3; v_gene: TRBV11-1; CDR3nt: TGTGCCAGCAGCTACCCGGCGGGGGCTGGGACGCAGTATTTT; CDR3aa: CASSYPAGAGTQYF
abundance: -; d_gene: -; j_gene: TRBJ2-7; v_gene: TRBV27; CDR3nt: TGTGCCAGCAGTTTCGCGGGAACCTACGAGCAGTACTTC; CDR3aa: CASSFAGTYEQYF
abundance: -; d_gene: TRBD1; j_gene: TRBJ1-1; v_gene: TRBV7-9; CDR3nt: TGTGCCAGCAGCCCACCTGGGGGACAGTCAGCTTTCTTT; CDR3aa: CASSPPGGQSAFF
abundance: -; d_gene: TRBD1; j_gene: TRBJ1-1; v_gene: TRBV27; CDR3nt: TGTGCCAGCAGTCCAAGACAGGGGATACGCGCTTTCTTT; CDR3aa: CASSPRQGIRAFF
abundance: -; d_gene: TRBD1; j_gene: TRBJ1-5; v_gene: TRBV28; CDR3nt: TGTGCCAGCAGCCTCCGGGACAGGGGTTTAGGTCAGCCCCAGCATTTT; CDR3aa: CASSLRDRGLGQPQHF
abundance: -; d_gene: -; j_gene: TRBJ2-7; v_gene: TRBV7-3; CDR3nt: TGTGCCAGCAGCTATTCCGGGGGGCCCTCCTACGAGCAGTACTTC; CDR3aa: CASSYSGGPSYEQYF
abundance: -; d_gene: TRBD1; j_gene: TRBJ2-3; v_gene: TRBV2; CDR3nt: TGTGCCAGTTCAGGGGGCGCGACAGATACGCAGTATTTT; CDR3aa: CASSGGATDTQYF
abundance: few; d_gene: -; j_gene: TRBJ1-1; v_gene: TRBV6-5; CDR3nt: TGTGCCAGCAGCCGACGTAGAGGGCGCACTGAAGCTTTCTTT; CDR3aa: CASSRRRGRTEAFF
abundance: -; d_gene: TRBD1; j_gene: TRBJ1-6; v_gene: TRBV7-2; CDR3nt: TGTGCCAGCAGCACCCAGGGGGCGGGTTCACCCCTCCACTTT; CDR3aa: CASSTQGAGSPLHF
abundance: -; d_gene: -; j_gene: TRBJ1-2; v_gene: TRBV27; CDR3nt: TGTGCCAGCAGTGCGAGAGACAGCCTCCCTAACTATGGCTACACCTTC; CDR3aa: CASSARDSLPNYGYTF
abundance: -; d_gene: -; j_gene: TRBJ2-7; v_gene: TRBV19; CDR3nt: TGTGCCACCGAGTCGGGGGGCGGTTTACACGAGCAGTACTTC; CDR3aa: CATESGGGLHEQYF
abundance: -; d_gene: -; j_gene: TRBJ1-5; v_gene: TRBV18; CDR3nt: TGTGCCAGCTCAGGTTCGGGGGGCTCCAATCAGCCCCAGCATTTT; CDR3aa: CASSGSGGSNQPQHF
abundance: -; d_gene: TRBD1; j_gene: TRBJ1-2; v_gene: TRBV6-5; CDR3nt: TGTGCCAGCAGGGCCAGGGGGCGCGACTATGGCTACACCTTC; CDR3aa: CASRARGRDYGYTF
abundance: -; d_gene: TRBD1; j_gene: TRBJ2-5; v_gene: TRBV7-2; CDR3nt: TGTGCCAGCAGTCCGCCCAGGACAGGGTATCAAGAGACCCAGTACTTC; CDR3aa: CASSPPRTGYQETQYF
abundance: -; d_gene: -; j_gene: TRBJ2-1; v_gene: TRBV6-1; CDR3nt: TGTGCCAGCACCTTAGAGAGCGGGCCTAACAATGAGCAGTTCTTC; CDR3aa: CASTLESGPNNEQFF
abundance: -; d_gene: TRBD1; j_gene: TRBJ2-5; v_gene: TRBV7-2; CDR3nt: TGTGCCAGCAGGACACAGGGGGAGACCCAGTACTTC; CDR3aa: CASRTQGETQYF
abundance: -; d_gene: TRBD1; j_gene: TRBJ2-3; v_gene: TRBV7-2; CDR3nt: TGTGCCAGCAGCTTACAGGGGGCGCATTCCCCAATCACAGATACGCAGTATTTT; CDR3aa: CASSLQGAHSPITDTQYF
abundance: -; d_gene: TRBD1; j_gene: TRBJ1-1; v_gene: TRBV7-9; CDR3nt: TGTGCCAGCAGTCGGACAGGGAGGGACACTGAAGCTTTCTTT; CDR3aa: CASSRTGRDTEAFF
abundance: -; d_gene: -; j_gene: TRBJ1-5; v_gene: TRBV12-5; CDR3nt: TGTGCTAGTGGTTTGGTACTATCGGGGGGTTATAGCAATCAGCCCCAGCATTTT; CDR3aa: CASGLVLSGGYSNQPQHF
abundance: once; d_gene: -; j_gene: TRBJ1-1; v_gene: TRBV10-1; CDR3nt: TGCGCCAGCAGTGAGTCGTGCGAGTTATGTGTCGGGAAAGCTTTCTTT; CDR3aa: CASSESCELCVGKAFF
abundance: -; d_gene: TRBD1; j_gene: TRBJ1-4; v_gene: TRBV2; CDR3nt: TGTGCCAGCAGTGCCGACAGGGGATTTTATGAAAAACTGTTTTTT; CDR3aa: CASSADRGFYEKLFF
abundance: once; d_gene: TRBD1; j_gene: TRBJ1-5; v_gene: TRBV28; CDR3nt: TGTGCCAGCAGTCAAGGGGGCGCCCAGCCCCAGCATTTT; CDR3aa: CASSQGGAQPQHF
abundance: -; d_gene: TRBD1; j_gene: TRBJ2-6; v_gene: TRBV2; CDR3nt: TGTGCCAGCAGTGAAGCTGGCAGGGGGAGAATGGCTGGGGCCAACGTCCTGACTTTC; CDR3aa: CASSEAGRGRMAGANVLTF
abundance: -; d_gene: -; j_gene: TRBJ1-2; v_gene: TRBV19; CDR3nt: TGTGCCAGTTTCGACAGCCTTTGGTTATACACCTTC; CDR3aa: CASFDSLWLYTF
abundance: -; d_gene: TRBD1; j_gene: TRBJ2-6; v_gene: TRBV2; CDR3nt: TGTGCCAGCAGTGAACGGAGCGGACAGGGAAGTGGTGGGGCCAACGTCCTGACTTTC; CDR3aa: CASSERSGQGSGGANVLTF
abundance: -; d_gene: TRBD2; j_gene: TRBJ2-1; v_gene: TRBV5-4; CDR3nt: TGTGCCAGCAGCCCAACTAGCGGGAGGGCCATTTACAATGAGCAGTTCTTC; CDR3aa: CASSPTSGRAIYNEQFF
abundance: -; d_gene: -; j_gene: TRBJ2-7; v_gene: TRBV6-5; CDR3nt: TGTGCCAGCAGTTACTCGCCCCAGGGCTACGAGCAGTACTTC; CDR3aa: CASSYSPQGYEQYF
abundance: -; d_gene: -; j_gene: TRBJ1-1; v_gene: TRBV7-9; CDR3nt: TGTGCCAGCAGCCTTACGGCGGGGTCCCTCTCCGAAGCTTTCTTT; CDR3aa: CASSLTAGSLSEAFF
abundance: few; d_gene: -; j_gene: TRBJ1-1; v_gene: TRBV27; CDR3nt: TGTGCCAGCAGTTTATACGGGGGGCAGAACACTGAAGCTTTCTTT; CDR3aa: CASSLYGGQNTEAFF
abundance: -; d_gene: -; j_gene: TRBJ1-3; v_gene: TRBV5-1; CDR3nt: TGCGCCAGCTCCGTAGGACTCTCTGGAAACACCATATATTTT; CDR3aa: CASSVGLSGNTIYF
abundance: -; d_gene: -; j_gene: TRBJ1-1; v_gene: TRBV6-1; CDR3nt: TGTGCCAGCCGCCGGGGGGACGACCCGAGGACTGAAGCTTTCTTT; CDR3aa: CASRRGDDPRTEAFF
abundance: once; d_gene: -; j_gene: TRBJ1-5; v_gene: TRBV9; CDR3nt: TGTGCCAGCAGCGTAGGAAACGGAGATAGCAATCAGCCCCAGCATTTT; CDR3aa: CASSVGNGDSNQPQHF
abundance: once; d_gene: -; j_gene: TRBJ1-1; v_gene: TRBV5-6; CDR3nt: TGTGCCAGCAGCTTGTCAGGGTCCGCTTTCTTT; CDR3aa: CASSLSGSAFF
abundance: -; d_gene: -; j_gene: TRBJ2-5; v_gene: TRBV5-1; CDR3nt: TGCGCCAGCAGCTCGCAGGGTGGGGAAGAGACCCAGTACTTC; CDR3aa: CASSSQGGEETQYF